This TCR beta chain was captured by sequencing in a study of beta chain features in type 1 diabetes. Findings and limits, study-wide: Small HLA sub-analyses could not settle whether HLA shapes TCRB rearrangement.

Expressed TCRB transcripts were sequenced because the entire RNA isolate underwent reverse transcription. The method was immunoSEQ multiplex PCR; TCRdb's version includes in-frame clones alone and lacks a portion of them. Of about half a million clones in the sample, around 30% were seen once. Averaging about 116 mL, one heparinised blood draw came from each individual donor. As to this clone: Its matching antigen is unknown.

Germline CDR1 is GTSNPN and CDR2 is SVGIG (reference sequence). V was shortened by 0 bases and J by 4 bases, with 12 bases between the two germline ends. The CDR3 spans 14 residues. This TCR was sampled from a young man in good health. Sequencing input: naive CD4+ T cells from blood. The chain uses TRBV30 and TRBJ2-5, with a weak D call TRBD1 (5 bases). This CDR3 is CAWSVLSGLETQYF. CDR3 nucleotides: TGTGCCTGGAGTGTACTGTCAGGGTTAGAGACCCAGTACTTC.